This T cell receptor (beta chain) comes out of a study of control samples from healthy donors and cancer patients. Only in-frame clones appear in the TCRdb table, and some are missing; sequencing was by immunoSEQ multiplex PCR. The sample contains approximately 88,000 clones, 91% of which appear only once. Sequencing used blood. This clonotype was obtained from a woman aged 30 to 39 in good health.

This chain's CDR3 is CATSRDKGFNQPQHF. CDR3 DNA sequence: TGTGCCACCAGCAGAGATAAGGGATTCAATCAGCCCCAGCATTTT. The rearrangement uses TRBV15 and TRBJ1-5; no definite D call. Germline values: CDR1 LNHNV, CDR2 YYDKDF (reference sequence). The CDR3 is 15 amino acids. V was pared by 0 bases and J by 3 bases, with 9 bases between.